Each of the 25 T cell receptor beta chains below was sequenced from the same sample in a study of T cells after yellow fever vaccination. TCRdb reprocessed the 5' RACE reads with MiXCR, giving one entry per CDR3 protein. The table shows 300,000 or so distinct CDR3 sequences, with 8.7% occurring only once. The sequenced sample was CD4+ T cells sorted from PBMCs, obtained 5 days after the yellow fever booster vaccination. Source of these receptors: a man aged 18 to 30 who received the YFV17D yellow fever vaccine.

CDR3 sequence reads: CATSDSHTDTQYF. The CDR3 DNA is TGTGCCACCAGTGATTCACACACAGATACGCAGTATTTT. The chain couples TRBV24-1 to TRBJ2-3; D ambiguous. The V end was cut by 2 bases, the J end by 2 bases, with 4 bases between. The germline CDR1 and CDR2 sequences are KGHDR and SFDVKD. The CDR3 contains 13 residues.

The sample holds a few counts of this clonotype. V is TRBV24-1 and J is TRBJ2-1; D is unclear. Trimming removed 1 base from V and 9 bases from J, with 12 bases in between. CDR3 length equals 14 residues. The germline gives CDR1 KGHDR, CDR2 SFDVKD. This CDR3 is CATSDFTKGSEQFF. The DNA of the CDR3 is TGTGCCACCAGTGATTTCACGAAGGGTAGTGAGCAGTTCTTC.

This clonotype has at least ten counts. V usage is TRBV6-5 and J usage is TRBJ2-7; TRBD1 matches 7 bases. Germline CDR1 and CDR2: MNHEY and SVGAGI. V lost 5 bases, J lost 2 bases, and 6 bases stayed unmatched. The CDR3 loop spans 14 amino acids. CDR3 DNA: TGTGCCAGCAGTACCCGGACAGGAGCCTACGAGCAGTACGTC. It encodes CASSTRTGAYEQYV.

V is TRBV9 and J is TRBJ2-2; D remains ambiguous. The length of the CDR3 is 15 residues. Germline V gene data show CDR1 as SGDLS and CDR2 as YYNGEE. Trimming shortened V by 2 bases and J by 1 base, and 9 bases separated the two germline ends. The CDR3 DNA reads TGTGCCAGCAGCGTTGAGGCGCAGAACACCGGGGAGCTGTTTTTT. Its protein product is CASSVEAQNTGELFF. The variable domain in full, with the rest retrieved from reference TRBV9 and TRBJ2-2, is DSGVTQTPKHLITATGQRVTLRCSPRSGDLSVYWYQQSLDQGLQFLIQYYNGEERAKGNILERFSAQQFPDLHSELNLSSLELGDSALYFCASSVEAQNTGELFFGEGSRLTVL.

V is TRBV4-1 and J is TRBJ1-2; TRBD1 is a possible D gene (5 bases). CDR3 size: 16 residues. Germline V gene data show CDR1 as MGHRA and CDR2 as YSYEKL. V was trimmed by 4 bases and J by 6 bases, leaving 21 bases between them. CDR3 DNA sequence: TGCGCCAGCAGCCCCGGGTCGGCCCTTGGGGGAGATGGCTACACCTTC. It is translated as CASSPGSALGGDGYTF.

This clonotype was counted a few times. This rearrangement joins TRBV20-1 to TRBJ2-5; 11 bases map to TRBD2. Germline trimming cut 0 bases from V and 5 bases from J; bases unmatched to any gene: 2. The CDR3 has 14 residues. Germline CDR1 reads DFQATT; CDR2 reads SNEGSKA (reference sequence). The CDR3 loop is CSARDSGGAETQYF. DNA of the CDR3: TGCAGTGCTAGAGATAGCGGGGGGGCCGAGACCCAGTACTTC.

This clonotype came up a few times. The rearrangement links TRBV15 to TRBJ1-5, with D uncertain. V shed 8 bases and J shed 6 bases, with 14 bases lying between them. The V gene's germline CDR1 is LNHNV and CDR2 YYDKDF (reference sequence). There are 13 residues in the CDR3. This chain's CDR3 is CATSGGLGQPQHF. The CDR3 DNA reads TGTGCCACCTCGGGAGGGTTAGGTCAGCCCCAGCATTTT. Full variable domain (rest looked up from reference TRBV15 and TRBJ1-5): DAMVIQNPRYQVTQFGKPVTLSCSQTLNHNVMYWYQQKSSQAPKLLFHYYDKDFNNEADTPDNFQSRRPNTSFCFLDIRSPGLGDTAMYLCATSGGLGQPQHFGDGTRLSIL.

This clonotype was picked up a small number of times. The V and J genes are TRBV7-2 and TRBJ2-5; 16 nucleotides agree with TRBD2. V was clipped by 3 bases and J by 4 bases; unmatched bases: 2. The CDR3 contains 16 residues. Germline V gives CDR1 SGHTA, CDR2 FQGNSA. The CDR3 DNA sequence: TGTGCCAGCAGCTTGGGACTAGCGGGGGGGCTAGAGACCCAGTACTTC. As protein: CASSLGLAGGLETQYF.

The rearrangement links TRBV6-2 or TRBV6-3 to TRBJ1-6; D is possibly TRBD1 (6 bases). CDR1 MNHEY and CDR2 SVGEGT come from the germline V gene. Trimming took off 2 bases at V and 3 bases at J, with 14 bases between the two ends. CDR3 length: 17 amino acids. CDR3 sequence (DNA): TGTGCCAGCAGTTACCGCCGGACAGAATTCTATAATTCACCCCTCCACTTT. It translates to CASSYRRTEFYNSPLHF.

This clonotype was seen many times. The CDR3 coding sequence is TGCGCCAGCAGCACCTCATACAGAGATGAGACCCAGTACTTC. It codes for CASSTSYRDETQYF. The J gene is TRBJ2-5, the V gene TRBV5-1; D remains ambiguous. The germline gives CDR1 SGHRS, CDR2 YFSETQ. The V gene lost 4 bases and the J gene lost 5 bases, with 15 bases spanning the gap. The CDR3 covers 14 residues.

This clonotype was seen ten or more times. The genes are TRBV5-1 and TRBJ1-3; D unclear. CDR1 and CDR2 (germline): SGHRS, YFSETQ. Trimming took 3 bases from V and 8 from J, leaving 18 bases between them. This CDR3 has 15 residues. The CDR3 nucleotides are TGCGCCAGCAGCTCCGGGCGAGGTGGGTCGGACACCATATATTTT. This sequence encodes CASSSGRGGSDTIYF. The full variable domain, with the rest looked up from reference TRBV5-1 and TRBJ1-3, is KAGVTQTPRYLIKTRGQQVTLSCSPISGHRSVSWYQQTPGQGLQFLFEYFSETQRNKGNFPGRFSGRQFSNSRSEMNVSTLELGDSALYLCASSSGRGGSDTIYFGEGSWLTVV.

The rearrangement joins TRBV4-3 to TRBJ2-6; D perhaps matches TRBD1 (6 bases). Germline assignment: CDR1 LGHNA and CDR2 YSLEER. The CDR3 runs to 16 residues. V was cut by 5 bases and J by 3 bases, with 14 bases left in between. The CDR3 coding sequence is TGCGCCAGCAGCTCCCGACAGGTACTTGGGGCCAACGTCCTGACTTTC. Translation gives CASSSRQVLGANVLTF.

The CDR3 DNA reads TGTGCCAGCAGCTTTGGGTGGCAAGAGACCCAGTACTTC. The encoded protein is CASSFGWQETQYF. The V gene is TRBV7-6, the J gene TRBJ2-5, with D hard to call. Germline V gene lookup returns CDR1 SGHVS and CDR2 FNYEAQ. V dropped 3 bases and J dropped 2 bases, with 7 bases sitting between them. The length of the CDR3 is 13 residues.

The CDR3 DNA reads TGTGCCAGCAGTTACTCTGACAGGGGCCACGAGCAGTACGTC. Amino acid sequence: CASSYSDRGHEQYV. V and J are TRBV6-6 and TRBJ2-7; 8 nucleotides line up with TRBD1. Germline lookup yields CDR1 MNHNY and CDR2 SVGAGI (reference sequence). The CDR3 spans 14 residues. V gave up 0 bases and J gave up 5 bases; unmatched junction bases: 3.

This clonotype was found a few times. The chain couples TRBV3-1 to TRBJ2-1, with D perhaps TRBD1 (6 bases). Germline V gene lookup returns CDR1 LGHDT and CDR2 YNNKEL (reference sequence). The CDR3 has 15 residues. The V end lost 7 bases, the J end lost 0 bases, and 13 bases lay between the germline ends. The CDR3 DNA sequence: TGTGCCAGCACCTTGATAGGGGGCTCCTACAATGAGCAGTTCTTC. It translates to CASTLIGGSYNEQFF.

In this sample, this clonotype turned up many times. V usage is TRBV7-9 and J usage is TRBJ1-6; no firm D call. CDR3 size: 13 residues. V gave up 5 bases and J gave up 7 bases, with 9 bases separating them. Germline CDR1 and CDR2: SEHNR and FQNEAQ (reference sequence). In nucleotides, the CDR3 is TGTGCCAGCAGCCCCCAAGGGAATTCACCCCTCCACTTT. The encoded protein is CASSPQGNSPLHF. Drawing the rest from reference TRBV7-9 and TRBJ1-6, the complete variable domain is DTGVSQNPRHKITKRGQNVTFRCDPISEHNRLYWYRQTLGQGPEFLTYFQNEAQLEKSRLLSDRFSAERPKGSFSTLEIQRTEQGDSAMYLCASSPQGNSPLHFGNGTRLTVT.

This clonotype came up a few times. This chain connects TRBV7-8 to TRBJ1-3, with D possibly being TRBD1 (6 bases). CDR1 is SGHVS and CDR2 is FQNEAQ in the germline V gene. V lost 2 bases and J 0 bases, leaving 11 bases between the germline ends. The CDR3 extends over 16 amino acids. The DNA for the CDR3 is TGTGCCAGCAGCTTAAGTGGACAGCCCTCTGGAAACACCATATATTTT. The encoded protein is CASSLSGQPSGNTIYF.

Only a few counts were recorded for this clonotype. The V call is TRBV19, the J call TRBJ2-1; 8 positions agree with TRBD1. The CDR3 has 15 residues. V was clipped by 3 bases and J by 5 bases; unmatched bases: 6. From germline, CDR1 is LNHDA and CDR2 SQIVND (reference sequence). This CDR3 reads CASSIGQGRHNEQFF. The CDR3 region has the DNA TGTGCCAGTAGTATTGGACAGGGTCGGCACAATGAGCAGTTCTTC.

This clonotype was seen a handful of times. The chain has TRBV2 and TRBJ2-7; D call uncertain. Germline loops: CDR1 SNHLY, CDR2 FYNNEI. The CDR3 extends over 12 amino acids. Deletions cut 6 bases from V and 3 bases from J, with 9 bases between. The CDR3 nucleotides are TGTGCCAGCAGGACCCCGGACTACGAGCAGTACTTC. Amino acid sequence: CASRTPDYEQYF.

This clonotype showed up just a few times. This sequence joins TRBV6-1 and TRBJ1-5; D unresolved. The V gene lost 3 bases and the J gene lost 10 bases, with 7 bases spanning the gap. Germline CDR1 MNHNS, CDR2 SASEGT. There are 11 residues in the CDR3. CDR3 in amino acids: CASSDGSPQHF. CDR3 DNA sequence: TGTGCCAGCAGTGACGGCTCTCCCCAGCATTTT.

The V and J genes are TRBV3-1 and TRBJ1-5, with D perhaps matching TRBD1 (6 bases). Between the trimmed V and J ends, which lost 2 bases and 0 bases, there was a span of 8 bases. The CDR3 runs to 15 residues. Germline V gene lookup returns CDR1 LGHDT and CDR2 YNNKEL (reference sequence). This CDR3 reads CASSQQGYSNQPQHF. For the CDR3, the DNA is TGTGCCAGCAGCCAACAGGGGTATAGCAATCAGCCCCAGCATTTT.

The chain links TRBV4-3 to TRBJ2-1; D is undetermined. V lost 4 bases, J lost 3 bases, and 10 bases lay in between. From germline, CDR1 is LGHNA and CDR2 YSLEER. The CDR3 has 14 amino acids. Written as DNA, the CDR3 is TGCGCCAGCAGCCTTCAGTTGAACTACAATGAGCAGTTCTTC. It codes for CASSLQLNYNEQFF.

Ten or more counts support this clonotype. The chain employs TRBV7-2 and TRBJ2-3, with D possibly TRBD1 on 5 matching bases. Between the trimmed V and J ends, which lost 5 bases and 2 bases, there was a span of 14 bases. This CDR3 is built from 15 residues. Germline V CDR1 and CDR2: SGHTA, FQGNSA. CDR3 bases: TGTGCCAGCAGCGCACGCGTAGGGGCCACAGATACGCAGTATTTT. Its translation is CASSARVGATDTQYF.

The chain combines TRBV6-2 or TRBV6-3 with TRBJ2-7; 7 bases are shared with TRBD2. The CDR3 totals 18 residues. Germline lookup yields CDR1 MNHEY and CDR2 SVGEGT. The ends lost 4 bases at V and 1 base at J; junction bases unmatched: 16. The CDR3 spells CASSWPSSGPKVSYEQYF. CDR3 nucleotide sequence: TGTGCCAGCAGTTGGCCCTCTAGCGGACCCAAAGTTTCCTACGAGCAGTACTTC.

This clonotype was detected only a few times. The chain employs TRBV28 and TRBJ2-7; D might be TRBD1 or TRBD2, each matching 5 bases. CDR3 size: 14 residues. CDR1 and CDR2 (germline): MDHEN, SYDVKM. The germline V and J ends were trimmed by 0 bases and 3 bases, with 9 bases remaining between them. CDR3 protein: CASSLWGEGYEQYV. In DNA, the CDR3 is TGTGCCAGCAGTTTATGGGGGGAAGGCTACGAGCAGTACGTC.